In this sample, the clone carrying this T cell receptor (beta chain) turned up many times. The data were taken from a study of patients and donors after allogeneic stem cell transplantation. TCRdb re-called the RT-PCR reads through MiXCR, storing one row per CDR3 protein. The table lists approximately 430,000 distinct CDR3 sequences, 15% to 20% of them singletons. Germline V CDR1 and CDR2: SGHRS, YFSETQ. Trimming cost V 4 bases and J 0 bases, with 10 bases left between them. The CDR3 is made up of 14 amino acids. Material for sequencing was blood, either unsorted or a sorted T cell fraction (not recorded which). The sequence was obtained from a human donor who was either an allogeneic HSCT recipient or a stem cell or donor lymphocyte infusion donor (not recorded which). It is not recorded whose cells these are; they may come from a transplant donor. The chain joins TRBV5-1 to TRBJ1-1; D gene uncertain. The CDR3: CASSTGGVNTEAFF. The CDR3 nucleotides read TGCGCCAGCAGCACTGGCGGGGTGAACACTGAAGCTTTCTTT.